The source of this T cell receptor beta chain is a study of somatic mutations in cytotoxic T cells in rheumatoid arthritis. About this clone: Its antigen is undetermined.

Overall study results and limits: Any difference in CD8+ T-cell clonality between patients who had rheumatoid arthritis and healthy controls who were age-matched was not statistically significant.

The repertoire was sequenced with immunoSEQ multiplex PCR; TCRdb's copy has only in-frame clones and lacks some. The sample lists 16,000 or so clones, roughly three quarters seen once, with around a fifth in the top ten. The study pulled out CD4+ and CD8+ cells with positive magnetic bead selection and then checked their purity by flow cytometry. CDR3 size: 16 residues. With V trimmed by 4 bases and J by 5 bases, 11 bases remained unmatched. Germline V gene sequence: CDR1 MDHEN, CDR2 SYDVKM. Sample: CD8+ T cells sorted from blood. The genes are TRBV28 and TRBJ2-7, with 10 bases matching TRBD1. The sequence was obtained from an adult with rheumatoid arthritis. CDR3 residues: CASSSHFRDRGDEQYF. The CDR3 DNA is TGTGCCAGCAGTTCCCACTTCCGGGACAGGGGAGACGAGCAGTACTTC. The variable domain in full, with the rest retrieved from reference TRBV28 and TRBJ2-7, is DVKVTQSSRYLVKRTGEKVFLECVQDMDHENMFWYRQDPGLGLRLIYFSYDVKMKEKGDIPEGYSVSREKKERFSLILESASTNQTSMYLCASSSHFRDRGDEQYFGPGTRLTVT.